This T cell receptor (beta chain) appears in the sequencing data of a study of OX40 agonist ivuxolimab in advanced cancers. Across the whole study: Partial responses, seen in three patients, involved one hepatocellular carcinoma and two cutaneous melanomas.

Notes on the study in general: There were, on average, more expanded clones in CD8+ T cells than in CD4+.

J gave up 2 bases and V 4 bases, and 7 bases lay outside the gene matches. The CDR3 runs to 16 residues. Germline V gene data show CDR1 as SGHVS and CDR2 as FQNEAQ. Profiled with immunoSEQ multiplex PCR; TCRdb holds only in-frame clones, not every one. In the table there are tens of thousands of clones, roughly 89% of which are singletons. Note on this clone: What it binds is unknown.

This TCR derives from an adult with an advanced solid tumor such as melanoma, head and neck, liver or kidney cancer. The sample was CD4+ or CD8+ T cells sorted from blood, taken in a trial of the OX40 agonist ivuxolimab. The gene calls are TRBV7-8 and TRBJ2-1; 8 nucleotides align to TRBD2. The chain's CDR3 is CASSSVLADPYNEQFF. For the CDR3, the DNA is TGTGCCAGCAGCTCAGTACTAGCGGACCCCTACAATGAGCAGTTCTTC.